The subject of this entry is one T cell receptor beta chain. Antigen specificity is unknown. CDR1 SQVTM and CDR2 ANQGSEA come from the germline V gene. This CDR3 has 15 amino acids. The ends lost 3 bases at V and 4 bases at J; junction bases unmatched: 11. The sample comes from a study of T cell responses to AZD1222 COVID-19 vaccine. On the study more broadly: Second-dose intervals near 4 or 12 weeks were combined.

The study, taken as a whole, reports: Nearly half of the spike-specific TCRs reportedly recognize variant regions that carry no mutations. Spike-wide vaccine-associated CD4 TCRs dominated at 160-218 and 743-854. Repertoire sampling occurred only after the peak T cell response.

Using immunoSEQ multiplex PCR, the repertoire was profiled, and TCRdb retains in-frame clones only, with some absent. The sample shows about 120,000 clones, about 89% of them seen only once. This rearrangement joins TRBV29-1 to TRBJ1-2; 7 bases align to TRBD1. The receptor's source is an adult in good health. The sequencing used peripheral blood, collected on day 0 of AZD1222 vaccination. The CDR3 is CSVDRGDSLAYGYTF. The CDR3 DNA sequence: TGCAGCGTTGACAGGGGGGACAGCCTGGCCTATGGCTACACCTTC.